Sequencing of this TCR beta chain was carried out in a study of OX40 agonist ivuxolimab in advanced cancers. Turning to the study itself: One patient with hepatocellular carcinoma and two with cutaneous melanoma, three in all, had partial responses. Findings and caveats of the study: In general, CD8+ T cells held more expanded clones than CD4+ did, on average. There was clonal expansion of CD4+ and CD8+ blood T cells by week 6 at 0.1 to 3.0 mg/kg.

The protocol was immunoSEQ multiplex PCR, while the TCRdb copy is restricted to in-frame clones and leaves out a portion. The profile shows about 68,000 clones, around 83% of them singletons. To note about this clone: Antigen unknown.

Enrollment shut out patients with autoimmune disease history or systemic immunosuppression. The trim removed 4 bases at V and 6 bases at J, leaving 11 bases unmatched. The CDR3 covers 16 residues. CDR1 and CDR2 from the germline V gene are MNHEY and SVGAGI. The chain carries TRBV6-5 and TRBJ2-2, with TRBD1 identical over 7 bases. The origin of this receptor is an adult with an advanced solid tumor such as melanoma, head and neck, liver or kidney cancer. The sequencing here drew on CD4+ or CD8+ T cells sorted from blood, taken in a trial of the OX40 agonist ivuxolimab. The CDR3 sequence is CASSFLTTGKAGELFF. CDR3 DNA: TGTGCCAGCAGTTTTTTGACGACAGGGAAGGCCGGGGAGCTGTTTTTT.